These T cell receptor beta chains were read from a single sample in a study of blood T cell repertoires in COVID-19. Sequencing was performed with immunoSEQ multiplex PCR; in TCRdb, only in-frame clones are kept and a portion is missing. Here the sample spans 30,000 to 40,000 clones, approximately 86% being singletons. The sequenced material came from peripheral blood. The receptors were gathered from a man in his sixties or seventies with acute or convalescent COVID-19. Each CDR3 is given with its conserved first and last residue. Fields, in order: clone size, V gene, J gene, D gene, CDR3 DNA, CDR3 protein. A D gene is named only where the DNA matches it firmly. The size entry is marked missing in some rows and otherwise reads once, few, many or a size class.

>.|TRBV6-1|TRBJ1-3|TRBD1
TGTGCCAGCAGTGAGGGACAGGGTTTCTCTGGAAACACCATATATTTT
CASSEGQGFSGNTIYF
>once|TRBV2|TRBJ2-7|TRBD1
TGTGCCAGCAGTAGGACAGGGCTCTACGAGCAGTACTTC
CASSRTGLYEQYF
>.|TRBV7-3|TRBJ2-1|TRBD2
TGTGCCAGCAGCTTGGGGAGGGTCAATGAGCAGTTCTTC
CASSLGRVNEQFF
>.|TRBV6-1|TRBJ1-4|TRBD1
TGTGCCAGCAGTGATATGGCGGACAGGGACGAAAAACTGTTTTTT
CASSDMADRDEKLFF
>.|TRBV5-1|TRBJ2-7|TRBD1
TGCGCCAGCAGCAGGGACAGGGGCCACGAGCAGTACTTC
CASSRDRGHEQYF
>.|TRBV6-5|TRBJ1-2|TRBD1
TGTGCCAGCACCAAGACAGGGAACTATGGCTACACCTTC
CASTKTGNYGYTF
>.|TRBV5-4|TRBJ2-1|.
TGTGCCAGCAGCCCTCCCGGACTAACCTACAATGAGCAGTTCTTC
CASSPPGLTYNEQFF
>.|TRBV11-2|TRBJ2-3|.
TGTGCCAGCAGCTCGGCAGATACGCAGTATTTT
CASSSADTQYF
>.|TRBV10-3|TRBJ2-3|TRBD1
TGTGCCGCCAATCAAGGACAGGGCTCCTCAGATACGCAGTATTTT
CAANQGQGSSDTQYF
>.|TRBV9|TRBJ1-2|TRBD1
TGTGCCAGCAGCGCCAGGGACAGAGAGTATGGCTACACCTTC
CASSARDREYGYTF
>.|TRBV10-3|TRBJ1-1|.
TGTGCCACCACAGGGCTGAATTCGAACACTGAAGCTTTCTTT
CATTGLNSNTEAFF
>.|TRBV28|TRBJ2-5|TRBD2
TGTGCCAGCAGCCACGGGACTAGCAGGGAGACCCAGTACTTC
CASSHGTSRETQYF
>few|TRBV3-1/TRBV3-2|TRBJ1-2|.
TGTGCCAGCAGCCAAGATAACGGAGCCTATGGCTACACCTTC
CASSQDNGAYGYTF
>.|TRBV18|TRBJ2-2|.
TGTGCCAGCTCACCAGTAGAAGCCCCGACCGGGGAGCTGTTTTTT
CASSPVEAPTGELFF
>.|TRBV20-1|TRBJ1-6|.
TGCAGTGCTAGTCGGGTCAGCTCCTATAATTCACCCCTCCACTTT
CSASRVSSYNSPLHF
>.|TRBV4-3|TRBJ2-3|TRBD1
TGCGCCAGCAGCCAAGAAAACAGGGGGGCAGATACGCAGTATTTT
CASSQENRGADTQYF
>.|TRBV19|TRBJ2-3|TRBD2
TGTGCCAGTAGTATTCCTAGCGGAGGCACAGATACGCAGTATTTT
CASSIPSGGTDTQYF
>.|TRBV6-5|TRBJ1-3|.
TGTGCCAGCAGTTCCACAGGGCTCCTCGGAAACACCATATATTTT
CASSSTGLLGNTIYF
>.|TRBV5-6|TRBJ2-1|TRBD2
TGTGCCAGCAGCAGTCCGACTAGCGGAGCCTATGAGCAGTTCTTC
CASSSPTSGAYEQFF
>.|TRBV7-2|TRBJ2-7|TRBD2
TGTGCCAGCAGCTCTGGCGCTAGCGGCTCCTACGAGCAGTACTTC
CASSSGASGSYEQYF
>.|TRBV29-1|TRBJ2-7|.
TGCAGCGTCCAAAGGGGCCAAGTGAAGTACTTC
CSVQRGQVKYF
>.|TRBV12-3/TRBV12-4|TRBJ2-1|TRBD2
TGTGCCAGCTCCGTAGGCGGGAGGTCTGAGCAGTTCTTC
CASSVGGRSEQFF
>.|TRBV5-1|TRBJ2-3|TRBD1
TGCGCCAGCAGCTTGGGACAGGGAGATACGCAGTATTTT
CASSLGQGDTQYF
>.|TRBV5-4|TRBJ2-3|TRBD2
TGTGCCAGCAGGACGGGACTATACACAGATACGCAGTATTTT
CASRTGLYTDTQYF
>.|TRBV14|TRBJ2-3|.
TGTGCCAGCCAAGGAGGCACTAGCACAGATACGCAGTATTTT
CASQGGTSTDTQYF
>.|TRBV7-3|TRBJ2-4|TRBD2
TGTGCCAGCAGCTTAGTGCTAGCGGGAGTTCAAGAACTAGCCAAAAACATTCAGTACTTC
CASSLVLAGVQELAKNIQYF
>.|TRBV7-9|TRBJ2-1|TRBD2
TGTGCCAGCAGCGCTACTAGCGGGGGGGCGAATGAGCAGTTCTTC
CASSATSGGANEQFF
>.|TRBV11-3|TRBJ2-2|.
TGTGCCAGCAGCTATGCAGCTCAGGGGACCGGGGAGCTGTTTTTT
CASSYAAQGTGELFF
>.|TRBV24-1|TRBJ1-1|.
TGTGCCACCCCGGCGGAGGGCACTGAAGCTTTCTTT
CATPAEGTEAFF
>.|TRBV30|TRBJ1-4|TRBD1
TGTGCCTGGAGTGTGGACAGGGGCTCCTATAATGAAAAACTGTTTTTT
CAWSVDRGSYNEKLFF
>.|TRBV7-2|TRBJ2-1|.
TGTGCCAGCAGCTTAGTAGCGTTAGGCCCGCAGTTCTTC
CASSLVALGPQFF
>.|TRBV6-5|TRBJ1-2|.
TGTGCCAGCACGAGTCAGGGGTCGGGCTACACCTTC
CASTSQGSGYTF
>.|TRBV25-1|TRBJ2-2|.
TGTGCCAGCATCGGTGCCGGGGAGCTGTTTTTT
CASIGAGELFF
>.|TRBV30|TRBJ2-7|.
TGTGCCTGGGGGGCGGATAAGACCTACGAGCAGTACTTC
CAWGADKTYEQYF
>.|TRBV5-1|TRBJ1-4|.
TGCGCCAGCAGCCCAGCAGGGGAGGGGGAAAAACTGTTTTTT
CASSPAGEGEKLFF
>.|TRBV7-6|TRBJ1-1|.
TGTGCCAGCAGCTTTGAAGGGGCGTGGACTGAAGCTTTCTTT
CASSFEGAWTEAFF
>.|TRBV4-1|TRBJ2-7|.
TGCGCCAGCAGCCAAGACGGTTCAGGTTTTTACGAGCAGTACTTC
CASSQDGSGFYEQYF
>.|TRBV10-3|TRBJ2-5|.
TGTGCCATCAGTGAGACTCAAGAGACCCAGTACTTC
CAISETQETQYF
>.|TRBV5-1|TRBJ2-7|TRBD2
TGCGCCAGCGCACCAATACTAGCGGGAGCATGGGAGCAGTACTTC
CASAPILAGAWEQYF
>.|TRBV2|TRBJ2-1|.
TGTGCCAGCGGGGGAGGCTGGGATGAGCAGTTCTTC
CASGGGWDEQFF
>.|TRBV19|TRBJ1-2|TRBD1
TGTGCCAGTAGTACAGGACAGGGGGCTATAGGCTACACCTTC
CASSTGQGAIGYTF
>.|TRBV5-1|TRBJ1-4|TRBD1
TGCGCCAGCACAATGGGGGACAGGGAAGGAGGAAAACTGTTTTTT
CASTMGDREGGKLFF
>.|TRBV12-3/TRBV12-4|TRBJ1-2|.
TGTGCCAGCAGTTTTGGAGATAACTATGGCTACACCTTC
CASSFGDNYGYTF
>.|TRBV11-2|TRBJ1-2|.
TGTGCCAGCAGCCCATCCGGAGGGGTTTCTGGCTACACCTTC
CASSPSGGVSGYTF
>.|TRBV6-2/TRBV6-3|TRBJ1-2|.
TGTGCCAGCAGTTCAATAACAGCTAACTATGGCTACACCTTC
CASSSITANYGYTF
>.|TRBV19|TRBJ2-7|.
TGTGCCAGTAGTACGACTGCAAGCTCCTACGAGCAGTACTTC
CASSTTASSYEQYF
>once|TRBV25-1|TRBJ2-1|.
TGTGCCAGCAGTCCCCCGAGCTCCTACAATGAGCAGTTCTTC
CASSPPSSYNEQFF
>.|TRBV7-8|TRBJ2-5|TRBD1
TGTGCCAGCAGCCGGGACAGGGGACAAGAGACCCAGTACTTC
CASSRDRGQETQYF
>.|TRBV27|TRBJ2-7|.
TGTGCCAGCGGTAGGACAGCCCTGTCCTACGAGCAGTACTTC
CASGRTALSYEQYF
>.|TRBV24-1|TRBJ1-4|TRBD1
TGTGCCACCAGTGCCTGGCCCGGGACAGGGGAGGAAAAACTGTTTTTT
CATSAWPGTGEEKLFF
>.|TRBV30|TRBJ2-2|.
TGTGCCTGGAGCCTAAAGGGGGGGCCCGGGGAGCTGTTTTTT
CAWSLKGGPGELFF
>.|TRBV9|TRBJ1-1|TRBD1
TGTGCCAGCAGCGGCACCGGGACAGGGAACACTGAAGCTTTCTTT
CASSGTGTGNTEAFF